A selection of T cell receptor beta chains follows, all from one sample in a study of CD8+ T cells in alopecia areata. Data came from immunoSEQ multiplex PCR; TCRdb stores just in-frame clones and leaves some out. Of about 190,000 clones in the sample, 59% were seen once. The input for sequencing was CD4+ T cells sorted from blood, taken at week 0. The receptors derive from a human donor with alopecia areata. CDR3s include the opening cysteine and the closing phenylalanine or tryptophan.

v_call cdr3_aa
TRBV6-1 CASRGTGPYEQYF
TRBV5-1 CASSPSGTSGYEQYF
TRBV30 CAWSRGPYSNQPQHF
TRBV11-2 CASSLDLPPGYGYTF
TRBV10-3 CAISVGWEAEAFF
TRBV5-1 CASSAQTGSTEAFF
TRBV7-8 CASSLISGPYEQYF
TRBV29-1 CSVGTGRNTGELFF
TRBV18 CASSYDMLSPLHF
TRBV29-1 CSVGTRYSYEQYF
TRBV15 CATSRAGKTYEQYF
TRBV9 CASSVALGPAGNTIYF
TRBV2 CASSDGDRTEQYF
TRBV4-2 CASSQGQNNEKLFF
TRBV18 CASSEDRTVIQYF
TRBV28 CASSPRTGVTQYF
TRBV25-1 CASSEFGTGKETQYF
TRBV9 CASSPTSTGYGYTF
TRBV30 CAWSVLGSGELFF
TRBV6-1 CASRGPSGGAGEQFF
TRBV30 CAWSAKGGQPQHF
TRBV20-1 CSASGGNQYF
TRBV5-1 CASEWNATNEKLFF
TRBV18 CASSPVDYTQYF
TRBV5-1 CASSLAVNTEAFF
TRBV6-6 CASSRQSSETQYF
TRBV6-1 CASSDPEYGYTF
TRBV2 CASMTGTTDEQYF
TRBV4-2 CASSQEIQGWGYTF
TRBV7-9 CVTGQSNTGELFF
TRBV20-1 CSARRNYEQYF
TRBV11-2 CASSPISGGPYEQYF
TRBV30 CAWTSTDTQYF
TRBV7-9 CASSRTHTSSYEQYF
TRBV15 CATSRDSRGPSFKAFF
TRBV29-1 CSVEEPGELFF
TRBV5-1 CASRTTGDRTEAFF
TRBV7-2 CASSKTESSYNSPLHF
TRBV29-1 CSGTSGGWQYF
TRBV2 CASSEGRRSQKLFF
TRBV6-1 CASSASGGTGELFF
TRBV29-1 CSIGQGNQPQHF
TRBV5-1 CASSLAPLGTGVSGANVLTF
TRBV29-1 CSVRRQGSSYEQYF
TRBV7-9 CASSRTGTLYNEQFF
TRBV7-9 CASSLEQGYTF
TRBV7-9 CASRPLSYEQYF
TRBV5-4 CASSTGQGANTGELFF
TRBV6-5 CASSGLAGGTDTQYF
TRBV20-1 CSAGRGYTF
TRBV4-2 CASSQVGLPKDTDTQYF
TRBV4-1 CASSPVTGQGVLGPIAYEQYF
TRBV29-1 CSTRDSQNQPQHF
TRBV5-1 CASSRTSGRATDTQYF
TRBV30 CAWSGRYGYTF
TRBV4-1 CASSQDPGGWYGYTF
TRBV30 CAWSNGTVHGYTF
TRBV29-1 CSVGGGAVPGETQYF